These 29 T cell receptor beta chains share one sample of origin, sequenced in a study of blood T cell repertoires in COVID-19. The protocol was immunoSEQ multiplex PCR, while the TCRdb copy is restricted to in-frame clones and leaves out a portion. The sample comprises roughly 150,000 clones, roughly 78% of which are singletons, and about 7.8% rests with the top ten. The sample comprised peripheral blood. The receptor source for this set is a woman aged 55-75 years with COVID-19, enrolled during active disease.

The sample holds one count of this clone. The chain carries TRBV6-1 and TRBJ1-6, with D perhaps matching TRBD1 (5 bases). Germline CDR1 is MNHNS and CDR2 is SASEGT. This CDR3 has 15 amino acids. Trimming took 5 bases from V and 6 from J, leaving 14 bases between them. CDR3 amino acids: CASSSLGHLNSPLHF. The CDR3 nucleotides are TGTGCCAGCAGTTCCCTCGGACACCTTAATTCACCCCTCCACTTT.

The CDR3 spells CASSPRGLDGYTF. The CDR3 nucleotides are TGTGCCAGTTCCCCTCGGGGTCTCGATGGCTACACCTTC. This rearrangement joins TRBV7-3 to TRBJ1-2; D is ambiguous. V was clipped by 9 bases and J by 6 bases, with 17 bases between them. The CDR3 covers 13 residues. Germline CDR1 reads SGHTA; CDR2 reads FQGTGA.

Only one count was recorded for this clone. The genes are TRBV29-1 and TRBJ2-7; a possible D gene is TRBD1 (6 bases). CDR3 length: 13 amino acids. Germline values: CDR1 SQVTM, CDR2 ANQGSEA. The germline V and J ends were trimmed by 1 base and 2 bases, with 9 bases remaining between them. Written as DNA, the CDR3 is TGCAGCGTTGAAGGCAGGGGCGCCTACGAGCAGTACTTC. It yields the protein CSVEGRGAYEQYF.

This clone was seen only once. The chain employs TRBV11-1 and TRBJ2-1; TRBD1 matches 9 bases. This CDR3 comprises 15 residues. Trimming cost V 1 base and J 4 bases; bases outside gene matches: 2. CDR1 and CDR2 from the germline V gene are SGHAT and FQDESV (reference sequence). CDR3 residues: CASSLGTGDYNEQFF. CDR3 nucleotides: TGTGCCAGCAGCTTAGGGACAGGGGATTACAATGAGCAGTTCTTC.

The J gene is TRBJ1-3, the V gene TRBV12-3 or TRBV12-4; the match to TRBD1 covers 7 bases. The CDR3 has 13 residues. The V gene end was trimmed by 0 bases and the J gene end by 9 bases; junction bases not matched to a gene: 2. The CDR3 sequence: CASSLASGGTIYF. CDR3 bases: TGTGCCAGCAGTTTAGCCTCAGGGGGCACCATATATTTT.

The chain couples TRBV18 to TRBJ2-1; a weak D match, TRBD1 (6 bases). Germline V gives CDR1 KGHSH, CDR2 LQKENI. This CDR3 is built from 16 residues. Trimming shortened V by 1 base and J by 9 bases, and 19 bases separated the two germline ends. This CDR3 reads CASSPLGQGSQSEQFF. The DNA for the CDR3 is TGTGCCAGCTCACCACTAGGGCAGGGGTCACAAAGTGAGCAGTTCTTC.

In nucleotides, the CDR3 is TGTGCCAGCACCTCCCTACCCTCTGGGGCCAACGTCCTGACTTTC. This gives the protein CASTSLPSGANVLTF. This chain joins TRBV5-5 and TRBJ2-6, with unresolved D. Germline V gives CDR1 SGHKS, CDR2 YYEKEE (reference sequence). Trimming pared 6 bases from V and 0 bases from J, leaving 10 bases between. This CDR3 is built from 15 residues.

The chain joins TRBV12-3 or TRBV12-4 to TRBJ1-1, with D unclear. The V end lost 11 bases, the J end lost 11 bases, and 21 bases lay between the germline ends. This CDR3 region has 12 residues. CDR3 sequence reads: CAGYRGGLDAFF. The CDR3 nucleotides read TGTGCCGGTTACCGGGGAGGATTGGATGCTTTCTTT.

The chain employs TRBV7-2 and TRBJ1-5, with D perhaps matching TRBD1 (5 bases). The CDR3 is made up of 16 amino acids. Germline V CDR1 and CDR2: SGHTA, FQGNSA. Between the trimmed V and J ends, which lost 3 bases and 2 bases, there was a span of 14 bases. CDR3 residues: CASSLIIGVGNQPQHF. DNA for the CDR3: TGTGCCAGCAGCTTGATTATAGGGGTCGGCAATCAGCCCCAGCATTTT.

This chain links TRBV10-3 with TRBJ2-7, with TRBD2 matching 7 bases. V lost 10 bases, J lost 4 bases, and 10 bases stayed unmatched. This CDR3 comprises 13 residues. Germline V CDR1 and CDR2: ENHRY, SYGVKD. The CDR3 DNA sequence: TGTGCCACTGGGACTACCGAGGGGTACGAGCAGTACTTC. Translated: CATGTTEGYEQYF.

The rearrangement joins TRBV28 to TRBJ2-3; D is possibly TRBD2 (6 bases). The CDR3 sequence is 15 residues long. Trimming removed 2 bases at V and 7 bases at J, with 16 bases between. CDR1 is MDHEN and CDR2 is SYDVKM in the germline V gene. In DNA, the CDR3 is TGTGCCAGCAGTTTACCGGGACTGATCCAATATACGCAGTATTTT. It yields the protein CASSLPGLIQYTQYF.

The CDR3 here is CASSFSGRADTQYF. As DNA, the CDR3 is TGTGCCAGCAGCTTCAGCGGGAGGGCTGATACGCAGTATTTT. The rearrangement links TRBV7-9 to TRBJ2-3, with 10 bases that match TRBD2. The CDR3 length is 14 residues. V lost 3 bases to trimming and J lost 6 bases; unmatched junction nucleotides: 3. CDR1 and CDR2 from the germline V gene are SEHNR and FQNEAQ (reference sequence).

The rearrangement links TRBV5-4 to TRBJ2-1, with 8 bases identical to TRBD2. CDR1 and CDR2 from the germline V gene are SGHNT and YYREEE (reference sequence). J was trimmed by 6 bases and V by 4 bases; bases with no gene match: 12. This CDR3 spans 16 amino acids. The CDR3 bases are TGTGCCAGCAGCCCATCAGCGGGAGTTTGGGCCAATGAGCAGTTCTTC. The encoded protein is CASSPSAGVWANEQFF.

The chain carries TRBV24-1 and TRBJ2-3; possibly TRBD2 for D (6 bases). V lost 2 bases and J 2 bases, leaving 22 bases between the germline ends. The germline V gene encodes CDR1 KGHDR and CDR2 SFDVKD. The CDR3 sequence is 19 residues long. The CDR3 is CATSDSLPPLASSTDTQYF. CDR3 sequence (DNA): TGTGCCACCAGTGATTCACTACCCCCCCTAGCGAGCTCCACAGATACGCAGTATTTT.

This clone was counted a single time. The chain employs TRBV28 and TRBJ2-3, with 8 bases that match TRBD1. The CDR3 is 16 amino acids. Unmatched junction bases numbered 13, after V lost 5 bases and J lost 6 bases. The germline gives CDR1 MDHEN, CDR2 SYDVKM. DNA for the CDR3: TGTGCCAGCAGTCCCCACAGGGCAGGGGGCAAGGATACGCAGTATTTT. It encodes CASSPHRAGGKDTQYF.

The rearrangement joins TRBV29-1 to TRBJ2-1; 12 bases are shared with TRBD1. The germline V gene encodes CDR1 SQVTM and CDR2 ANQGSEA. This CDR3 has 13 amino acids. J gave up 8 bases and V 3 bases, and 2 bases lay outside the gene matches. CDR3 region: CSVEGQGAHEQFF. DNA for the CDR3: TGCAGCGTTGAGGGACAGGGGGCGCATGAGCAGTTCTTC.

The rearrangement uses TRBV10-3 and TRBJ1-3; the D gene is possibly TRBD1 (6 bases). The germline V gene encodes CDR1 ENHRY and CDR2 SYGVKD. V lost 6 bases and J lost 2, with 14 bases in between. The CDR3 runs 15 residues. CDR3: CAISRTEYTGNTIYF. The CDR3, as DNA: TGTGCCATCAGCAGGACAGAATACACTGGAAACACCATATATTTT.

The sample holds a few counts of this clone. The chain uses TRBV5-4 and TRBJ2-1; D is ambiguous. Germline values: CDR1 SGHNT, CDR2 YYREEE (reference sequence). CDR3 length: 17 residues. V was shortened by 4 bases and J by 6 bases, with 23 bases between the two germline ends. The CDR3 loop is CASSPHHEVPGGNEQFF. The CDR3 DNA follows: TGTGCCAGCAGCCCCCACCACGAGGTGCCGGGTGGCAATGAGCAGTTCTTC.

V is TRBV5-1 and J is TRBJ2-3; 8 bases line up with TRBD2. J lost 0 bases, V lost 3 bases, and 9 bases had no gene match. Germline V gene data show CDR1 as SGHRS and CDR2 as YFSETQ. The CDR3 runs to 17 residues. Written as DNA, the CDR3 is TGCGCCAGCAGCTCCTCGGGCGGGGGGCCAAGCACAGATACGCAGTATTTT. Translating it yields CASSSSGGGPSTDTQYF.

The V and J genes are TRBV4-2 and TRBJ1-1, with D uncertain. Trimming stripped 4 bases from V and 3 bases from J, with 9 bases between. The CDR3 consists of 13 residues. CDR1 and CDR2 (germline): LGHNA, YNFKEQ. CDR3 in amino acids: CASSPQMDTEAFF. The CDR3 coding sequence is TGTGCCAGCAGCCCCCAGATGGACACTGAAGCTTTCTTT.

This clone has just a few counts. V gene TRBV6-2 or TRBV6-3 combines with J gene TRBJ1-5; 8 nucleotides line up with TRBD1. The ends lost 6 bases at V and 2 bases at J; junction bases unmatched: 15. CDR3 length: 18 amino acids. The V gene's germline CDR1 is MNHEY and CDR2 SVGEGT. The CDR3 protein is CASSRTRTGRVGNQPQHF. DNA for the CDR3: TGTGCCAGCAGCCGCACAAGGACAGGGCGGGTCGGCAATCAGCCCCAGCATTTT.

This rearrangement joins TRBV10-3 to TRBJ1-2; TRBD1 agrees at 8 bases. The CDR3 sequence is 18 residues long. Germline values: CDR1 ENHRY, CDR2 SYGVKD. V lost 0 bases, J lost 2 bases, and 11 bases stayed unmatched. CDR3 coding DNA: TGTGCCATCAGTGAGTCGTTGAGGACAGGGCACCCCAACTATGGCTACACCTTC. Amino acids: CAISESLRTGHPNYGYTF.

The gene calls are TRBV3-1 (or the pseudogene TRBV3-2) and TRBJ2-5; D gene unclear. In germline, CDR1 is LGHDT, CDR2 YNNKEL (reference sequence). V dropped 0 bases and J dropped 6 bases, with 8 bases sitting between them. The CDR3 is 13 amino acids. The CDR3 coding sequence is TGTGCCAGCAGCCAAGAGGCGGTGAAGACCCAGTACTTC. It codes for CASSQEAVKTQYF.

This chain uses TRBV28 with TRBJ2-7, with 7 bases lining up with TRBD2. CDR1 and CDR2 (germline): MDHEN, SYDVKM. The CDR3 totals 13 residues. Trimming removed 11 bases from V and 6 bases from J; junction bases left unmatched: 13. In DNA form, the CDR3 reads TGTGCCTCAGCGGCGGGAGATTTTGGCGAGCAGTACTTC. Its translation is CASAAGDFGEQYF.

This clone was counted a few times. The chain couples TRBV5-6 to TRBJ2-1, with TRBD2 matching over 8 bases. J lost 2 bases, V lost 4 bases, and 5 bases had no gene match. CDR1 and CDR2 (germline): SGHDT, YYEEEE. The CDR3 runs to 15 residues. The CDR3 here is CASSPGTRTYNEQFF. The CDR3 bases are TGTGCCAGCAGCCCAGGGACTAGAACCTACAATGAGCAGTTCTTC.

The V call is TRBV18, the J call TRBJ2-1; a possible D gene is TRBD2 (6 bases). CDR1 KGHSH and CDR2 LQKENI come from the germline V gene. This CDR3 spans 14 amino acids. Trimming took off 7 bases at V and 6 bases at J, with 16 bases between the two ends. CDR3 region: CASCTKVGGNEQFF. DNA for the CDR3: TGTGCCAGCTGCACCAAAGTCGGGGGCAATGAGCAGTTCTTC.

The chain is built from TRBV9 and TRBJ1-2, with TRBD1 matching over 9 bases. With V trimmed by 4 bases and J by 8 bases, 9 bases remained unmatched. The CDR3 is made up of 14 amino acids. CDR1 is SGDLS, CDR2 YYNGEE, per germline. The CDR3 nucleotides read TGTGCCAGCAGCCCCCGGACAGGGGTGGACGGCTACACCTTC. Translation: CASSPRTGVDGYTF.

The rearrangement links TRBV7-8 to TRBJ1-5, with D perhaps TRBD1 (5 bases). The CDR3 length is 15 residues. With 0 bases removed from V and 5 bases from J, the gap between germline ends came to 11 bases. CDR1 and CDR2 from the germline V gene are SGHVS and FQNEAQ. CDR3 sequence: CASSLANSGDQPQHF. For the CDR3, the DNA is TGTGCCAGCAGCTTAGCGAATTCGGGGGATCAGCCCCAGCATTTT. The variable domain in full, with the rest retrieved from reference TRBV7-8 and TRBJ1-5, is GAGVSQSPRYKVAKRGQDVALRCDPISGHVSLFWYQQALGQGPEFLTYFQNEAQLDKSGLPSDRFFAERPEGSVSTLKIQRTQQEDSAVYLCASSLANSGDQPQHFGDGTRLSIL.

This clone has a single count. The rearrangement uses TRBV19 and TRBJ1-5; 7 bases line up with TRBD1. The ends lost 6 bases at V and 3 bases at J; junction bases unmatched: 11. CDR1 LNHDA and CDR2 SQIVND come from the germline V gene (reference sequence). The CDR3 has 16 residues. The CDR3 DNA reads as TGTGCCAGTAGCAAAAATGGGGGACAGACCAATCAGCCCCAGCATTTT. Residues: CASSKNGGQTNQPQHF.